A selection of T cell receptor beta chains follows, all from one sample in a study of post-analysis software for immune sequencing data. Via MiXCR, TCRdb re-called the PCR reads, giving one row per CDR3 protein. Of more than 450,000 distinct CDR3 sequences listed, 40% to 50% are singletons. Input material: blood. The receptors were sampled from a girl under 18 with multiple sclerosis. Each CDR3 is given with its conserved first and last residue. D genes are given only for firm matches. Not all rows give a size; the values are once, few, many and, for expanded clones, a class.

TRBJ2-3,TRBV21-1,.,.,TGTGCCAGCAGCATTTCGCTCAGGGGGTCCACAACAGATACGCAGTATTTT,CASSISLRGSTTDTQYF
TRBJ2-5,TRBV5-6,.,.,TGTGCCAGCAGCTTGACTCAACCCCAAGGGACCCAGTACTTC,CASSLTQPQGTQYF
TRBJ2-7,TRBV10-1,once,.,TGCGCCAGCAGTGGAGGAAAGGCAGGGCCCTACGAGCAGTACTTC,CASSGGKAGPYEQYF
TRBJ2-3,TRBV5-1,few,TRBD2,TGCGCCAGCAGCCCAACTAGCGGTCGTGGAGATACGCAGTATTTT,CASSPTSGRGDTQYF
TRBJ1-1,TRBV10-3,.,.,TGTGCCACCAGGCCTGGTCCAGGCACTGAAGCTTTCTTT,CATRPGPGTEAFF
TRBJ2-1,TRBV5-5,many,.,TGTGCCAGCAGCTTGTACGGGACATTCCCCGATGAGCAGTTCTTC,CASSLYGTFPDEQFF
TRBJ1-1,TRBV12-3/TRBV12-4,few,.,TGTGCCAGCAGTTTATCGGTGGACACTGAAGCTTTCTTT,CASSLSVDTEAFF
TRBJ2-1,TRBV3-1,few,.,TGTGCCAGCAGCCAAGAAGGTCTGGCCTACAATGAGCAGTTCTTC,CASSQEGLAYNEQFF
TRBJ1-5,TRBV6-6,.,.,TGTGCCACTACGACCAGGGCAGGCAATCAGCCCCAGCATTTT,CATTTRAGNQPQHF
TRBJ1-1,TRBV11-2,.,.,TGTGCCAGCAGCCCTCGACAGACTTTGAACACTGAAGCTTTCTTT,CASSPRQTLNTEAFF
TRBJ2-7,TRBV7-2,.,.,TGTGCCAGCAGCTTACAGGGGATCCGTTCCTACGAGCAGTACTTC,CASSLQGIRSYEQYF
TRBJ2-1,TRBV11-1,.,TRBD2,TGTGCCAGCACCTCTCTAAGCGGGAGCAATGAGCAGTTCTTC,CASTSLSGSNEQFF
TRBJ1-5,TRBV4-1,.,.,TGCGCCAGCAGCCACGGGTATTCCCCCGGCAATCAGCCCCAGCATTTT,CASSHGYSPGNQPQHF
TRBJ2-3,TRBV24-1,.,.,TGTGCCACCAGTGCAACAGATACGCAGTATTTT,CATSATDTQYF
TRBJ2-7,TRBV12-3/TRBV12-4,.,TRBD2,TGTGCCAGCACTTTAGGTCACGGGAGGAGATTCTCCTACGAGCAGTACTTC,CASTLGHGRRFSYEQYF
TRBJ1-1,TRBV19,.,.,TGTGCCAGTAGGGGAGGTTCTGAAGCTTTCTTT,CASRGGSEAFF
TRBJ2-3,TRBV7-2,once,TRBD1,TGTGCCAGCAGCTTAAGTATGACAGGGGGGGAGGCAGATACGCAGTATTTT,CASSLSMTGGEADTQYF
TRBJ2-5,TRBV5-1,few,.,TGCGCCAGCAGCTCAGGACCGGGAGAGACCCAGTACTTC,CASSSGPGETQYF
TRBJ1-2,TRBV5-1,.,.,TGCGCCAGCAGCTTGGATTCAACAGCTAACTATGGCTACACCTTC,CASSLDSTANYGYTF
TRBJ1-2,TRBV7-6,.,.,TGTACCAGCAGCTCCACGGACGAACTCGGTGGCTACACCTTC,CTSSSTDELGGYTF